The rows below give T cell receptor beta chains drawn from one sample of a study of blood T cell repertoires in COVID-19. Clones were sequenced by immunoSEQ multiplex PCR, and TCRdb holds only the in-frame ones, with some missing. The sample comprises some 80,000 clones, roughly nine tenths of which are singletons, and about 2.5% rests with the top ten. Sequences were obtained from peripheral blood. The source is a human donor in a cohort sampled during active COVID-19. The CDR3 runs from the conserved cysteine through the conserved F or W. The order of the fields is CDR3 DNA, CDR3 protein, J gene, D gene, V gene. A D gene is named only where the DNA matches it firmly.

cdr3_nt: TGCAGTGCTAGTGGCAGGGACTATGGCTACACCTTC
cdr3_aa: CSASGRDYGYTF
j_call: TRBJ1-2
d_call: NA
v_call: TRBV20-1

cdr3_nt: TGTGCCAGCAGTAAACAGGGGGGAGTTATTGGGGCCAACGTCCTGACTTTC
cdr3_aa: CASSKQGGVIGANVLTF
j_call: TRBJ2-6
d_call: TRBD1
v_call: TRBV2

cdr3_nt: TGTGCCAGCAGCGTGGGTGAGGCCGAGCAGTACTTC
cdr3_aa: CASSVGEAEQYF
j_call: TRBJ2-7
d_call: NA
v_call: TRBV9

cdr3_nt: TGTGCCAGCAGCTTAGCTAGCGGGGGTGCCTACGAGCAGTACTTC
cdr3_aa: CASSLASGGAYEQYF
j_call: TRBJ2-7
d_call: TRBD2
v_call: TRBV11-3

cdr3_nt: TGCGCCAGCAGCCAAGATTGGAGAGAAGCTTTCTTT
cdr3_aa: CASSQDWREAFF
j_call: TRBJ1-1
d_call: NA
v_call: TRBV4-3

cdr3_nt: TGCGCCAGCAGCCATCTAGTGACCTCCTACAATGAGCAGTTCTTC
cdr3_aa: CASSHLVTSYNEQFF
j_call: TRBJ2-1
d_call: NA
v_call: TRBV4-3

cdr3_nt: TGTGCCAGCAGCTTAGAACGCGGATTCATGAACACTGAAGCTTTCTTT
cdr3_aa: CASSLERGFMNTEAFF
j_call: TRBJ1-1
d_call: NA
v_call: TRBV7-8

cdr3_nt: TGTGCCACCAGTGATTTATTGCGAAACGAGCAGTACTTC
cdr3_aa: CATSDLLRNEQYF
j_call: TRBJ2-7
d_call: NA
v_call: TRBV24-1

cdr3_nt: TGCGCCAGCAGCCAAGAGGGGCAGGGGCTGAGAGAAAAACTGTTTTTT
cdr3_aa: CASSQEGQGLREKLFF
j_call: TRBJ1-4
d_call: NA
v_call: TRBV4-3

cdr3_nt: TGTGCCAGTAGTATGGGGGGAATCCAGCCCCAGCATTTT
cdr3_aa: CASSMGGIQPQHF
j_call: TRBJ1-5
d_call: NA
v_call: TRBV19

cdr3_nt: TGTGCCAGCACTAATAGCGGGAGGGCCGTTTACGAGCAGTACTTC
cdr3_aa: CASTNSGRAVYEQYF
j_call: TRBJ2-7
d_call: TRBD2
v_call: TRBV2

cdr3_nt: TGTGCCAGCAGTTTCGCTAGCGGGGGTCCGCAAGGCGAGCAGTACTTC
cdr3_aa: CASSFASGGPQGEQYF
j_call: TRBJ2-7
d_call: TRBD2
v_call: TRBV5-6

cdr3_nt: TGTGCCAGCAGCCTCCCACTAGCGGGGGACACAGATACGCAGTATTTT
cdr3_aa: CASSLPLAGDTDTQYF
j_call: TRBJ2-3
d_call: TRBD2
v_call: TRBV9

cdr3_nt: TGCGCCAGCAGCCCTACGGGACTAGCGGCCTACGAGCAGTACTTC
cdr3_aa: CASSPTGLAAYEQYF
j_call: TRBJ2-7
d_call: TRBD2
v_call: TRBV4-1

cdr3_nt: TGTGCCACCAGCGGGGGACTAGCGGGGAGCGAGCAGTACTTC
cdr3_aa: CATSGGLAGSEQYF
j_call: TRBJ2-7
d_call: TRBD2
v_call: TRBV15